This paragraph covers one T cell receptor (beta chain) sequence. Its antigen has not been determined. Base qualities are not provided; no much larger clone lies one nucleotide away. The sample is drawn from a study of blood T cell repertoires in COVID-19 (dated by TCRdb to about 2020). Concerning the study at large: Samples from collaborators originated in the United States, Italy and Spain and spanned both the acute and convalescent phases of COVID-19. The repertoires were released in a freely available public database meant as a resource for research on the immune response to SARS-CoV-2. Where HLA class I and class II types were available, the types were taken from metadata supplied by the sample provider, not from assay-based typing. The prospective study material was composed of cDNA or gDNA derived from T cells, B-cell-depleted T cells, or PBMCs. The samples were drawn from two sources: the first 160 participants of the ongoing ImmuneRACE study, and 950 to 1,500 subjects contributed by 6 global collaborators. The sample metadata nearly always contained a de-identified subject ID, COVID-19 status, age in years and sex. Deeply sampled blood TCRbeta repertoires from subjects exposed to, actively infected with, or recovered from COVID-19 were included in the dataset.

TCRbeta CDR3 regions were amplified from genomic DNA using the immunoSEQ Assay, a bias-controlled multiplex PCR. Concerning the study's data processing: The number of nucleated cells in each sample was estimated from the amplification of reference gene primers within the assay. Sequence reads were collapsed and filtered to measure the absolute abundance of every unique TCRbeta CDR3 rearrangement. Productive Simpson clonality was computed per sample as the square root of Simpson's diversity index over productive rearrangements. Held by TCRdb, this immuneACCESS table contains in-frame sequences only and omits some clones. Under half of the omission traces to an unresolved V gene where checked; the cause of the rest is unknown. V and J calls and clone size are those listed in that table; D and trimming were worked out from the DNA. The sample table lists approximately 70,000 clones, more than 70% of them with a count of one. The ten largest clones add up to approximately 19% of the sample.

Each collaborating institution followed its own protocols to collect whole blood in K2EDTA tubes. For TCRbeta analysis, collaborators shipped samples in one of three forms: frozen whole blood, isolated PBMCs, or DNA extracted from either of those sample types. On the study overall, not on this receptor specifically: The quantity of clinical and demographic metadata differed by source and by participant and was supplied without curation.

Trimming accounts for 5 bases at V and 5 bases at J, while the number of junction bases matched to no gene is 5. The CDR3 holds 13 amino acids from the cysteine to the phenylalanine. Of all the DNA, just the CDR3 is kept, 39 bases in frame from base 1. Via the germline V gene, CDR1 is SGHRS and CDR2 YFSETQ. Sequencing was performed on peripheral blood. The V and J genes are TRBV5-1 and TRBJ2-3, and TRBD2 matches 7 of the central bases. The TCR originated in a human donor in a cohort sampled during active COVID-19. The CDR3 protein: CASRVAGVDTQYF. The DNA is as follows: TGCGCCAGCAGGGTCGCGGGAGTAGATACGCAGTATTTT.